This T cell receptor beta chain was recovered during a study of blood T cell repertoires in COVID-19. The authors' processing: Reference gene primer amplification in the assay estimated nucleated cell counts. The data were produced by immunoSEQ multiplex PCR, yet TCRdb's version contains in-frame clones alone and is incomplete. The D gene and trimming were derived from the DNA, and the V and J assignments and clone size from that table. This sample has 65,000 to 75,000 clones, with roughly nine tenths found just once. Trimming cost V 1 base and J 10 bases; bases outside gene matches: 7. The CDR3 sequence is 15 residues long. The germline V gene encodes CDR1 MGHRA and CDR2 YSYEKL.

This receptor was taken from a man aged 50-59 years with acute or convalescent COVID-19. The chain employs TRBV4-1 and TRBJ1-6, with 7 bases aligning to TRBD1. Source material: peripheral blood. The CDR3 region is CASSQAGQAASPLHF. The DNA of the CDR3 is TGCGCCAGCAGCCAAGCAGGACAGGCAGCATCACCCCTCCACTTT.